This is a list of T cell receptor beta chains from one sample in a study of T-cell reconstitution after alpha-beta-depleted transplantation in children. TCRdb re-called the PCR reads through MiXCR, storing one row per CDR3 protein. This sample has hundreds of thousands of distinct CDR3 sequences, with around 8% found just once. The sequencing used PBMCs, mostly from graft donor cells, collected 180 days after TCRalphabeta/CD19-depleted stem cell transplant. The receptors shown here come from a male patient younger than 18 who had a stem cell transplant for acute lymphoblastic leukemia, so the T cells may come from the graft donor. Both conserved end residues are part of each CDR3.

v_call	j_call	cdr3_aa
TRBV20-1	TRBJ2-3	CSARVLAGGPRTDTQYF
TRBV20-1	TRBJ2-1	CSAIRGPMFQEQFF
TRBV20-1	TRBJ1-4	CSARLHSEKLFF
TRBV14	TRBJ2-1	CASSQDQGLAGYNEQFF
TRBV18	TRBJ1-1	CASSPGPIEAFF
TRBV28	TRBJ2-3	CACRGGTDTQYF
TRBV24-1	TRBJ2-3	CATSEGATDTQYF
TRBV7-9	TRBJ1-1	CASSSQGLMNTEAFF
TRBV29-1	TRBJ1-4	CSVEFASGEKLFF
TRBV27	TRBJ2-7	CASRSRGGGPTYEQYF
TRBV20-1	TRBJ1-1	CSASRSKRGLSEAFF